The sequence of this T cell receptor beta chain was determined in a study of T cell responses to AZD1222 COVID-19 vaccine. The study, taken as a whole, reports: Baseline serology detected seropositivity in only a handful of AZD1222 recipients.

CDR3 length: 13 residues. The ends were cut back, 3 bases at V and 7 bases at J, with 7 bases in the middle. Germline CDR1 and CDR2: MDHEN and SYDVKM. As concerns this clone: Its antigen is not known.

The table came from immunoSEQ multiplex PCR; TCRdb's copy has only in-frame clones and leaves some out. The table lists roughly 120,000 clones, around 93% of them singletons. The sequencing here drew on peripheral blood, taken on day 0 of AZD1222 vaccination. The TCR comes from an adult in good health. The V call is TRBV28, the J call TRBJ1-6; D unresolved. The CDR3 loop is CASSFDLNSPLHF. CDR3 DNA sequence: TGTGCCAGCAGTTTCGACCTAAATTCACCCCTCCACTTT. Together with reference TRBV28 and TRBJ1-6, the CDR3 gives the full variable domain: DVKVTQSSRYLVKRTGEKVFLECVQDMDHENMFWYRQDPGLGLRLIYFSYDVKMKEKGDIPEGYSVSREKKERFSLILESASTNQTSMYLCASSFDLNSPLHFGNGTRLTVT.